This TCR beta chain was identified in a study of cytomegalovirus exposure and HLA in healthy donors. Whole-study context: In terms of ancestry, the Caucasian-associated cluster contained roughly 80% of the roughly 400 genotyped donors. Study results and caveats: A prior analysis recorded that most TCR beta V segments were productive about 87% or about 30% of the time. The classifier reportedly diagnosed cytomegalovirus status with high specificity and sensitivity.

PCR primers comprised 60 Vbeta and 13 Jbeta primers. Assay used: immunoSEQ multiplex PCR; TCRdb lists only in-frame clones, some missing. The table records some 140,000 clones, over 70% of them present only once. Worth noting for this clone: The antigen is not known.

The sequenced sample was PBMCs. This receptor was taken from a man between 40 and 49 years old in good health and CMV-seronegative.

The CDR3 sequence is CARSLGQGLGSGANVLTF. The CDR3 nucleotides read TGTGCCAGAAGCTTGGGACAGGGTCTCGGCTCTGGGGCCAACGTCCTGACTTTC. The chain employs TRBV5-3 and TRBJ2-6; 7 bases are shared with TRBD1. TRBV5-3 is an ORF, with its function uncertain. V gave up 0 bases and J gave up 0 bases; unmatched junction bases: 6. This CDR3 region has 18 residues.